These 26 T cell receptor beta chains share one sample of origin, sequenced in a study of a mutant IDH1 vaccine in newly diagnosed glioma. Profiling relied on immunoSEQ multiplex PCR, and the TCRdb table lists in-frame clones only, not all of them. The sample lists around 65,000 clones, over 70% occurring once. These receptors are not linked to any known antigen. The time point is: week 11, during vaccination. Each dose of the vaccine consisted of 300 ug of mutant IDH1 20-mer peptide, with topical imiquimod. Sequencing used PBMCs, obtained from a glioma patient whose treatment included an IDH1 peptide vaccine. These receptors originate from a man between 45 and 60 years old with glioma.

The gene calls are TRBV4-2 and TRBJ2-7; tentative D call: TRBD1 (5 bases). The V gene lost 1 base and the J gene lost 1 base, with 11 bases spanning the gap. The CDR3 runs to 15 residues. Germline CDR1 reads LGHNA; CDR2 reads YNFKEQ. The CDR3 sequence is CASSQVGAGSYEQYF. CDR3 bases: TGTGCCAGCAGCCAAGTTGGGGCAGGGTCCTACGAGCAGTACTTC.

The rearrangement uses TRBV5-4 and TRBJ2-1, with a tentative D call TRBD1 (6 bases). The ends were cut back, 0 bases at V and 0 bases at J, with 10 bases in the middle. The CDR3 sequence is 16 residues long. CDR1 and CDR2 from the germline V gene are SGHNT and YYREEE (reference sequence). CDR3 residues: CASSLDRVHSYNEQFF. The CDR3 DNA follows: TGTGCCAGCAGCTTGGACAGGGTGCACTCCTACAATGAGCAGTTCTTC.

This clone has a handful of counts. The CDR3 sequence: CAWSRTGSTEAFF. The CDR3, as DNA: TGTGCCTGGAGTCGGACAGGGAGCACTGAAGCTTTCTTT. V gene TRBV30 combines with J gene TRBJ1-1; 8 bases map to TRBD1. V lost 2 bases and J lost 4; bases outside the gene matches: 3. The CDR3 covers 13 residues. Looked up from germline, CDR1 is GTSNPN and CDR2 is SVGIG (reference sequence).

There are a few counts of this clone. The J gene is TRBJ1-4, the V gene TRBV7-9; D unclear. V was clipped by 8 bases and J by 8 bases, with 9 bases between them. The germline V gene has CDR1 SEHNR and CDR2 FQNEAQ (reference sequence). The length of the CDR3 is 11 residues. DNA of the CDR3: TGTGCCAGCGGGTCATTCGAAAAACTGTTTTTT. Translating gives CASGSFEKLFF.

J is TRBJ2-7 and V is TRBV7-9; unclear D gene. CDR1 and CDR2 (germline): SEHNR, FQNEAQ (reference sequence). This CDR3 is built from 14 residues. V dropped 3 bases and J dropped 1 base, with 10 bases sitting between them. The CDR3 spells CASSFVGRSYEQYF. CDR3 DNA: TGTGCCAGCAGCTTCGTTGGCAGATCCTACGAGCAGTACTTC.

The chain joins TRBV13 to TRBJ2-3; TRBD2 matches 11 bases. V lost 5 bases, J lost 2 bases, and 6 bases stayed unmatched. Germline V gene lookup returns CDR1 PRHDT and CDR2 FYEKMQ (reference sequence). The CDR3 totals 16 residues. CDR3 residues: CASSPRTSGFTDTQYF. CDR3 DNA: TGTGCCAGCAGCCCCAGGACTAGCGGGTTCACAGATACGCAGTATTTT. Together with reference TRBV13 and TRBJ2-3, the CDR3 gives the full variable domain: AAGVIQSPRHLIKEKRETATLKCYPIPRHDTVYWYQQGPGQDPQFLISFYEKMQSDKGSIPDRFSAQQFSDYHSELNMSSLELGDSALYFCASSPRTSGFTDTQYFGPGTRLTVL.

This clone was detected only once. CDR3 sequence: CASSLENPQNGEKLFF. Here the CDR3 DNA reads TGTGCCAGCAGCTTGGAAAACCCTCAAAACGGTGAAAAACTGTTTTTT. The V call is TRBV5-5, the J call TRBJ1-4, with D uncertain. The CDR3 has 16 residues. CDR1 SGHKS and CDR2 YYEKEE come from the germline V gene (reference sequence). V was pared by 0 bases and J by 7 bases, with 16 bases between.

The chain recombines TRBV18 with TRBJ1-1; 9 bases match TRBD1. Per the germline V gene, CDR1 is KGHSH and CDR2 is LQKENI. V lost 6 bases and J lost 1; bases outside the gene matches: 0. The CDR3 covers 13 residues. As DNA, the CDR3 is TGTGCCAGCTCGGGACAGGGGAACACTGAAGCTTTCTTT. Residues: CASSGQGNTEAFF.

V is TRBV5-1 and J is TRBJ2-7, with 7 bases aligning to TRBD1. In germline, CDR1 is SGHRS, CDR2 YFSETQ. This CDR3 is built from 14 residues. With V trimmed by 4 bases and J by 5 bases, 9 bases remained unmatched. The CDR3 nucleotides read TGCGCCAGCAGCGGGCGGACAGGCAGGAACGAGCAGTACTTC. It codes for CASSGRTGRNEQYF. Filled out from reference TRBV5-1 and TRBJ2-7, the complete variable domain reads KAGVTQTPRYLIKTRGQQVTLSCSPISGHRSVSWYQQTPGQGLQFLFEYFSETQRNKGNFPGRFSGRQFSNSRSEMNVSTLELGDSALYLCASSGRTGRNEQYFGPGTRLTVT.

The rearrangement links TRBV6-1 to TRBJ1-5; possible D gene TRBD1, 6 bases. The CDR3 runs to 13 residues. Trimming shortened V by 6 bases and J by 11 bases, and 17 bases separated the two germline ends. CDR1 is MNHNS, CDR2 SASEGT, per germline. The CDR3 sequence is CASRGTQGRAQHF. The DNA for the CDR3 is TGTGCCAGCAGGGGTACACAGGGAAGGGCCCAGCATTTT.

V gene TRBV11-3 combines with J gene TRBJ1-1; D possibly corresponds to TRBD1 (6 bases). The V gene's germline CDR1 is SGHNT and CDR2 YENEEA. Trimming removed 2 bases at V and 1 base at J, with 11 bases between. The length of the CDR3 is 15 residues. CDR3 nucleotide sequence: TGTGCCAGCAGCTTACGGGGGCGAGGGAACACTGAAGCTTTCTTT. Protein product: CASSLRGRGNTEAFF.

The chain links TRBV19 to TRBJ2-1; the D is unclear. The CDR3 totals 12 residues. Germline values: CDR1 LNHDA, CDR2 SQIVND (reference sequence). V gave up 3 bases and J gave up 8 bases, with 8 bases separating them. CDR3 nucleotides: TGTGCCAGTAGTATGCGTTACGATGAGCAGTTCTTC. Encoded protein: CASSMRYDEQFF.

The chain links TRBV11-3 to TRBJ2-7; the match to TRBD2 covers 9 bases. Germline assignment: CDR1 SGHNT and CDR2 YENEEA. The CDR3 has 12 residues. Trimming took 8 bases from V and 5 from J; bases not matched to a gene: 4. The CDR3 is CASGGLAHEQYF. The CDR3, as DNA: TGTGCCAGCGGGGGACTAGCCCACGAGCAGTACTTC.

This clone occurred once. The J gene is TRBJ2-3, the V gene TRBV11-3; a weak D match, TRBD1 (6 bases). Germline V CDR1 and CDR2: SGHNT, YENEEA. The V and J ends lost 5 bases and 6 bases respectively, with 24 bases between them. The CDR3 runs 17 residues. CDR3 DNA: TGTGCCAGCAGCCGCCCTACAGGGAACCAGGGCGCGGATACGCAGTATTTT. Amino acid sequence: CASSRPTGNQGADTQYF.

The chain recombines TRBV5-4 with TRBJ2-7; 10 nucleotides align to TRBD1. The CDR3 runs to 13 residues. Germline V CDR1 and CDR2: SGHNT, YYREEE (reference sequence). Germline trimming cut 3 bases from V and 5 bases from J; bases unmatched to any gene: 2. The CDR3 region is CASSSTGGDEQYF. CDR3 nucleotide sequence: TGTGCCAGCAGCTCGACAGGGGGCGACGAGCAGTACTTC.

This clone came up once. Written as DNA, the CDR3 is TGCGCCAGCAGCTTGGCGACAGGGGAAGTAGATACGCAGTATTTT. This sequence encodes CASSLATGEVDTQYF. This chain links TRBV5-1 with TRBJ2-3; 8 positions agree with TRBD1. In germline, CDR1 is SGHRS, CDR2 YFSETQ. V shed 0 bases, J shed 5 bases, and the junction held 5 bases outside the gene matches. The CDR3 is made up of 15 amino acids. The full variable domain, completed using reference TRBV5-1 and TRBJ2-3, is KAGVTQTPRYLIKTRGQQVTLSCSPISGHRSVSWYQQTPGQGLQFLFEYFSETQRNKGNFPGRFSGRQFSNSRSEMNVSTLELGDSALYLCASSLATGEVDTQYFGPGTRLTVL.

The chain employs TRBV10-3 and TRBJ1-1; D uncertain. CDR1 and CDR2 from the germline V gene are ENHRY and SYGVKD. This CDR3 spans 15 amino acids. The V gene lost 0 bases and the J gene lost 4 bases, with 12 bases spanning the gap. In DNA, the CDR3 is TGTGCCATCAGTGAGTCAGGCAGCCCGGGCACTGAAGCTTTCTTT. Protein product: CAISESGSPGTEAFF.

This clone was observed a single time. The chain uses TRBV11-2 and TRBJ2-5; 10 bases are a match to TRBD1. V gave up 5 bases and J gave up 5 bases; unmatched junction bases: 11. This CDR3 has 16 residues. Germline CDR1 SGHAT, CDR2 FQNNGV. CDR3 nucleotides: TGTGCCAGCAGCCGAAGGGGGACAGGGGAGGGGGAGACCCAGTACTTC. Translating it yields CASSRRGTGEGETQYF.

The chain is built from TRBV27 and TRBJ1-2; D is perhaps TRBD1 (5 bases). Deletions cut 8 bases from V and 1 base from J, with 11 bases between. CDR3 length equals 13 residues. Germline CDR1 reads MNHEY; CDR2 reads SMNVEV (reference sequence). The CDR3 sequence: CASGDRINYGYTF. CDR3 nucleotides: TGTGCCAGCGGGGACCGGATTAACTATGGCTACACCTTC.

The rearrangement uses TRBV5-1 and TRBJ2-1; TRBD2 matches at 7 bases. There are 17 residues in the CDR3. Germline V gene data show CDR1 as SGHRS and CDR2 as YFSETQ. J was trimmed by 0 bases and V by 3 bases; bases with no gene match: 9. Here the CDR3 reads CASSSRGTTSSYNEQFF. DNA for the CDR3: TGCGCCAGCAGCTCCCGCGGGACTACTAGCTCCTACAATGAGCAGTTCTTC.

This chain uses TRBV7-2 with TRBJ1-1; tentative D call: TRBD1 (5 bases). Trimming took 1 base from V and 1 from J, leaving 7 bases between them. The CDR3 has 14 amino acids. Germline V gene data show CDR1 as SGHTA and CDR2 as FQGNSA. Written as DNA, the CDR3 is TGTGCCAGCAGCTTAGGCGGGACGAACACTGAAGCTTTCTTT. Translation gives CASSLGGTNTEAFF.

The chain uses TRBV11-2 and TRBJ2-7; D is uncertain. Trimming cost V 5 bases and J 2 bases, with 10 bases left between them. This CDR3 has 13 amino acids. Per the germline V gene, CDR1 is SGHAT and CDR2 is FQNNGV. Written as DNA, the CDR3 is TGTGCCAGCAGCACAACTGATACCTACGAGCAGTACTTC. As protein: CASSTTDTYEQYF.

CDR3 protein: CASSEARGPGSNQPQHF. The CDR3, as DNA: TGTGCCAGCAGTGAAGCGAGGGGGCCAGGCAGCAATCAGCCCCAGCATTTT. The chain combines TRBV2 with TRBJ1-5, with 7 bases lining up with TRBD1. The CDR3 covers 17 residues. Germline CDR1 SNHLY, CDR2 FYNNEI. J lost 1 base, V lost 0 bases, and 6 bases had no gene match. Combining the CDR3 with reference TRBV2 and TRBJ1-5 gives the whole variable domain EPEVTQTPSHQVTQMGQEVILRCVPISNHLYFYWYRQILGQKVEFLVSFYNNEISEKSEIFDDQFSVERPDGSNFTLKIRSTKLEDSAMYFCASSEARGPGSNQPQHFGDGTRLSIL.

The chain links TRBV7-2 to TRBJ1-5; tentatively, D is TRBD1 (6 bases). The V end lost 4 bases, the J end lost 1 base, and 11 bases lay between the germline ends. This CDR3 spans 15 amino acids. CDR1 SGHTA and CDR2 FQGNSA come from the germline V gene. The CDR3 here is CASSSRGGSNQPQHF. CDR3 in DNA: TGTGCCAGCAGCTCCAGGGGTGGGAGCAATCAGCCCCAGCATTTT.

The gene calls are TRBV28 and TRBJ1-4; 7 nucleotides align to TRBD1. The CDR3 sequence is 15 residues long. The germline CDR1 and CDR2 sequences are MDHEN and SYDVKM. V dropped 4 bases and J dropped 8; count of bases not matched to a gene: 10. For the CDR3, the DNA is TGTGCCAGCAGTTCACTACTGGGGGACAGCGAAAAACTGTTTTTT. Translating gives CASSSLLGDSEKLFF.

This clone was recorded once. The gene calls are TRBV11-1 and TRBJ2-3, with TRBD1 identical over 10 bases. The CDR3 has 13 residues. Per the germline V gene, CDR1 is SGHAT and CDR2 is FQDESV (reference sequence). V lost 4 bases, J lost 13 bases, and 8 bases stayed unmatched. This CDR3 reads CASSSGQGKVEYF. CDR3 coding DNA: TGTGCCAGCAGCTCGGGACAGGGGAAAGTTGAGTATTTT.